Listed below are T cell receptor beta chains from one sample, sequenced in a study of OX40 agonist ivuxolimab in advanced cancers. Only in-frame clones appear in the TCRdb table, and some are missing; sequencing was by immunoSEQ multiplex PCR. This table has 100,000 or so clones, approximately 95% appearing once. The material sequenced was CD4+ or CD8+ T cells sorted from blood, taken in a trial of the OX40 agonist ivuxolimab. The receptors were gathered from an adult with an advanced solid tumor such as melanoma, head and neck, liver or kidney cancer. Both conserved end residues are part of each CDR3. A D gene is named only where the DNA matches it firmly. A clone size is listed for some rows: how often the clone was seen (once, few, many), or a class if it is expanded.

NA | TRBJ2-1 | TRBV19 | TRBD2 | CASSFSGSPYNEQFF | TGTGCCAGTAGTTTTAGCGGGAGCCCCTACAATGAGCAGTTCTTC
once | TRBJ2-7 | TRBV4-1 | NA | CASSQGGNSYEQYF | TGCGCCAGCAGCCAAGGAGGGAACTCCTACGAGCAGTACTTC
NA | TRBJ1-2 | TRBV6-5 | NA | CASNEGRGGYTF | TGTGCCAGCAATGAAGGGCGGGGCGGCTACACCTTC
NA | TRBJ2-6 | TRBV5-6 | NA | CASSLASGANVLTF | TGTGCCAGCAGCTTAGCCTCTGGGGCCAACGTCCTGACTTTC
NA | TRBJ2-1 | TRBV7-3 | NA | CASSLTWATSSYNEQFF | TGTGCCAGCAGCTTAACGTGGGCCACTAGCTCCTACAATGAGCAGTTCTTC
NA | TRBJ2-5 | TRBV18 | NA | CASSPPRGETQYF | TGTGCCAGCTCACCACCGAGGGGGGAGACCCAGTACTTC
NA | TRBJ1-1 | TRBV6-5 | TRBD1 | CASSQGQEAFF | TGTGCCAGCAGTCAGGGACAGGAAGCTTTCTTT
NA | TRBJ2-3 | TRBV10-3 | NA | CAIFRHLVTDTQYF | TGTGCCATTTTCCGACACCTCGTGACAGATACGCAGTATTTT
NA | TRBJ1-1 | TRBV4-1 | TRBD1 | CASSQTGAMNTEAFF | TGCGCCAGCAGCCAAACAGGGGCCATGAACACTGAAGCTTTCTTT
NA | TRBJ2-5 | TRBV7-7 | TRBD2 | CASSLGVAGEETQYF | TGTGCCAGCAGCTTAGGTGTAGCGGGGGAAGAGACCCAGTACTTC
NA | TRBJ2-7 | TRBV5-1 | TRBD1 | CASSFGTGAYEQYF | TGCGCCAGCAGCTTCGGGACAGGGGCCTACGAGCAGTACTTC
NA | TRBJ1-1 | TRBV7-9 | NA | CASSLAGRGFTEAFF | TGTGCCAGCAGCTTAGCGGGACGGGGGTTCACTGAAGCTTTCTTT
NA | TRBJ2-3 | TRBV4-3 | NA | CASSQDYGGGSPDTQYF | TGCGCCAGCAGCCAAGATTACGGGGGAGGCTCGCCAGATACGCAGTATTTT
NA | TRBJ2-7 | TRBV19 | NA | CASSEDLYEQYF | TGTGCCAGTTCCGAGGACCTCTACGAGCAGTACTTC
NA | TRBJ2-1 | TRBV19 | NA | CASSMVGESADEQFF | TGTGCCAGTAGTATGGTGGGGGAGAGCGCCGATGAGCAGTTCTTC
once | TRBJ2-1 | TRBV2 | TRBD2 | CASSGPGLAGLSSYNEQFF | TGTGCCAGCAGTGGACCGGGACTAGCGGGATTGAGCTCCTACAATGAGCAGTTCTTC
NA | TRBJ2-7 | TRBV2 | NA | CASSGRVPFEQYF | TGTGCCAGCAGTGGCCGAGTGCCTTTCGAGCAGTACTTC
NA | TRBJ2-7 | TRBV19 | NA | CASSGSNDEQYF | TGTGCCAGTAGCGGGAGTAACGACGAGCAGTACTTC
NA | TRBJ1-5 | TRBV2 | TRBD1 | CASSEVGTVDYQPQHF | TGTGCCAGCAGTGAAGTCGGGACAGTGGACTATCAGCCCCAGCATTTT
NA | TRBJ1-2 | TRBV28 | TRBD1 | CASRSGQGEFYGYTF | TGTGCCAGCAGATCGGGACAGGGGGAGTTCTATGGCTACACCTTC
NA | TRBJ2-1 | TRBV5-1 | NA | CASGLFDTYNEQFF | TGCGCCAGCGGACTTTTCGACACCTACAATGAGCAGTTCTTC
NA | TRBJ2-5 | TRBV14 | TRBD1 | CASSQRDRGQETQYF | TGTGCCAGCAGCCAACGGGACAGGGGCCAAGAGACCCAGTACTTC
NA | TRBJ2-4 | TRBV7-2 | NA | CASSEEKNIQYF | TGTGCCAGCTCCGAGGAGAAAAACATTCAGTACTTC
NA | TRBJ2-7 | TRBV29-1 | NA | CSVVGGAGIEQYF | TGCAGCGTTGTAGGGGGCGCGGGGATCGAGCAGTACTTC
NA | TRBJ2-5 | TRBV11-1 | NA | CASSLGIKYQETQYF | TGTGCCAGCAGCCTAGGTATAAAGTACCAAGAGACCCAGTACTTC
NA | TRBJ2-7 | TRBV7-9 | NA | CASSRLLDGPSYEQYF | TGTGCCAGCAGCCGACTCCTCGACGGCCCCAGCTACGAGCAGTACTTC
NA | TRBJ2-2 | TRBV4-1 | TRBD2 | CASSQDGGGGTGELFF | TGCGCCAGCAGCCAAGATGGCGGGGGGGGCACCGGGGAGCTGTTTTTT
NA | TRBJ2-3 | TRBV7-9 | NA | CASSFRIDVLGTDTQYF | TGTGCCAGCAGCTTCCGGATTGATGTTCTCGGCACAGATACGCAGTATTTT
NA | TRBJ1-4 | TRBV7-8 | TRBD1 | CASRERTGRVVTNEKLFF | TGTGCCAGCCGGGAGAGGACAGGACGCGTTGTAACTAATGAAAAACTGTTTTTT
NA | TRBJ2-7 | TRBV5-5 | TRBD2 | CASSPIGLAGDHEQYF | TGTGCCAGCAGTCCTATAGGACTAGCGGGAGACCACGAGCAGTACTTC
NA | TRBJ2-7 | TRBV19 | NA | CASSPGVSGEQYF | TGTGCCAGTAGTCCGGGAGTCTCCGGCGAGCAGTACTTC
NA | TRBJ2-7 | TRBV5-1 | TRBD2 | CASSLSSGAPRDEQYF | TGCGCCAGCAGCTTGAGTAGCGGGGCGCCCAGGGACGAGCAGTACTTC
NA | TRBJ1-1 | TRBV5-1 | NA | CASSGEYTEAFF | TGCGCCAGCAGCGGGGAATACACTGAAGCTTTCTTT
NA | TRBJ2-7 | TRBV5-6 | NA | CASSPSRGFDEQYF | TGTGCCAGCAGCCCCTCTAGGGGATTCGACGAGCAGTACTTC
NA | TRBJ2-5 | TRBV7-3 | NA | CASSFGLARETQYF | TGTGCCAGCAGCTTCGGACTCGCACGAGAGACCCAGTACTTC
NA | TRBJ1-6 | TRBV6-6 | NA | CASGTPLHF | TGTGCCAGCGGGACACCCCTCCACTTT
NA | TRBJ2-1 | TRBV9 | NA | CASSVAGEPYNEQFF | TGTGCCAGCAGCGTAGCGGGAGAGCCCTACAATGAGCAGTTCTTC
once | TRBJ2-1 | TRBV5-1 | TRBD1 | CASSFHLPGQGLGEQFF | TGCGCCAGCAGCTTTCACTTGCCGGGACAGGGGTTAGGTGAGCAGTTCTTC
NA | TRBJ1-5 | TRBV6-6 | NA | CASSYSGDQPQHF | TGTGCCAGCAGTTACTCAGGGGATCAGCCCCAGCATTTT
NA | TRBJ2-7 | TRBV4-3 | NA | CASSQDAGFSYEQYF | TGCGCCAGCAGCCAAGATGCGGGATTCTCCTACGAGCAGTACTTC
NA | TRBJ2-7 | TRBV11-2 | NA | CASSSPLKGYEQYF | TGTGCCAGCAGCTCTCCGTTAAAGGGCTACGAGCAGTACTTC
NA | TRBJ2-1 | TRBV4-1 | TRBD2 | CASSSGLAGGEQFF | TGCGCCAGCAGCTCGGGACTAGCTGGGGGTGAGCAGTTCTTC
NA | TRBJ2-1 | TRBV5-6 | TRBD2 | CASSFGTSGVMGQFF | TGTGCCAGCAGCTTCGGGACTAGCGGGGTAATGGGGCAGTTCTTC
NA | TRBJ1-2 | TRBV27 | TRBD1 | CASRLTGGYTDDGYTF | TGTGCCAGCAGACTGACAGGGGGCTATACTGACGATGGCTACACCTTC
NA | TRBJ2-7 | TRBV28 | NA | CASSSEYRAYEQYF | TGTGCCAGCAGTAGCGAATACAGAGCCTACGAGCAGTACTTC
NA | TRBJ2-5 | TRBV9 | NA | CASSPLGGGQGTQETQYF | TGTGCCAGCAGCCCCCTTGGAGGGGGGCAAGGAACGCAAGAGACCCAGTACTTC
once | TRBJ2-2 | TRBV4-1 | NA | CASSQDTVPGELFF | TGCGCCAGCAGCCAAGATACGGTCCCCGGGGAGCTGTTTTTT
NA | TRBJ2-1 | TRBV5-7 | TRBD2 | CASSATTSGGAVGEQFF | TGTGCCAGCAGCGCCACCACTAGCGGGGGGGCCGTTGGGGAGCAGTTCTTC
NA | TRBJ2-7 | TRBV5-4 | NA | CASSLVGALYEQYF | TGTGCCAGCAGCTTGGTGGGGGCGCTTTACGAGCAGTACTTC
once | TRBJ2-7 | TRBV27 | NA | CASSPIDWGEQYF | TGTGCCAGCAGTCCGATCGACTGGGGCGAGCAGTACTTC
NA | TRBJ1-2 | TRBV9 | NA | CASSDTGPGDYGYTF | TGTGCCAGCAGCGACACGGGACCGGGGGACTATGGCTACACCTTC
NA | TRBJ1-5 | TRBV13 | NA | CASSLSLDGDRSPNQPQHF | TGTGCCAGCAGCTTAAGTCTTGATGGTGACAGGTCCCCAAATCAGCCCCAGCATTTT
once | TRBJ2-2 | TRBV5-4 | TRBD2 | CASSLLAGDTGELFF | TGTGCCAGCAGCCTCTTAGCGGGAGACACCGGGGAGCTGTTTTTT
NA | TRBJ2-3 | TRBV5-6 | NA | CASSLEVDTQYF | TGTGCCAGCAGCTTGGAGGTAGATACGCAGTATTTT
NA | TRBJ2-3 | TRBV11-2 | TRBD1 | CASSQGQGITDTQYF | TGTGCCAGCAGCCAAGGACAGGGGATCACAGATACGCAGTATTTT